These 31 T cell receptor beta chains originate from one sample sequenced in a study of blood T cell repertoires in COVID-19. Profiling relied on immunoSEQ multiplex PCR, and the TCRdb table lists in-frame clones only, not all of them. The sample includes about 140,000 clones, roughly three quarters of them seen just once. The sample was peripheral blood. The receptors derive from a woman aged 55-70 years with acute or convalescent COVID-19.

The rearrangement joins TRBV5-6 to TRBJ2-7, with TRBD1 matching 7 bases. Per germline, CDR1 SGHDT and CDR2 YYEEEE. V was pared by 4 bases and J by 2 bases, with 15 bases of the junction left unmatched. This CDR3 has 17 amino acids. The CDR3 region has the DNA TGTGCCAGCAGCCACATCACGGAAGACAGGGCAACCTACGAGCAGTACTTC. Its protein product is CASSHITEDRATYEQYF. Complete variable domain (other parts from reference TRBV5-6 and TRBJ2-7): DAGVTQSPTHLIKTRGQQVTLRCSPKSGHDTVSWYQQALGQGPQFIFQYYEEEERQRGNFPDRFSGHQFPNYSSELNVNALLLGDSALYLCASSHITEDRATYEQYFGPGTRLTVT.

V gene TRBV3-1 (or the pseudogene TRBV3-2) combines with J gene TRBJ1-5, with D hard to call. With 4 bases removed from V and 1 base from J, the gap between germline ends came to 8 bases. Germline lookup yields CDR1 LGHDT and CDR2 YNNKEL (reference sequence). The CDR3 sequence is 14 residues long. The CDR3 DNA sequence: TGTGCCAGCAGCCCTACCTGGAGCAATCAGCCCCAGCATTTT. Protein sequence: CASSPTWSNQPQHF.

The DNA of the CDR3 is TGCGCCAGCAGCCACCCAGGGGATTATGGCTACACCTTC. Translation: CASSHPGDYGYTF. The V gene is TRBV4-1, the J gene TRBJ1-2; TRBD1 might be the D (6 bases). Germline lookup yields CDR1 MGHRA and CDR2 YSYEKL. This CDR3 is built from 13 residues. Trimming pared 3 bases from V and 5 bases from J, leaving 10 bases between.

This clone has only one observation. Here the CDR3 reads CAWSPPGLAGGPYTQYF. CDR3 bases: TGTGCCTGGAGTCCACCGGGACTAGCGGGAGGGCCTTATACGCAGTATTTT. V is TRBV30 and J is TRBJ2-3; TRBD2 agrees at 16 bases. Germline-derived CDR1 and CDR2 are GTSNPN and SVGIG (reference sequence). V gave up 2 bases and J gave up 7 bases; unmatched junction bases: 9. CDR3 size: 17 residues.

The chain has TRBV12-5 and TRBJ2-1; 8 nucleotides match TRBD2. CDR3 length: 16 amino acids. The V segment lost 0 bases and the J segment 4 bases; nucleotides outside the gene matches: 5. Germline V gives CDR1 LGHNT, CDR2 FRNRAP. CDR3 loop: CASGLVRGGIYNEQFF. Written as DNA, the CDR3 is TGTGCTAGTGGTTTGGTACGGGGGGGGATATACAATGAGCAGTTCTTC.

The CDR3 is CASSLGRGRDTEAFF. The CDR3 nucleotides are TGCGCCAGCAGCTTGGGCCGGGGTAGGGACACTGAAGCTTTCTTT. The chain couples TRBV5-1 to TRBJ1-1, with no clear D. The V end lost 0 bases, the J end lost 3 bases, and 12 bases lay between the germline ends. Germline values: CDR1 SGHRS, CDR2 YFSETQ. This CDR3 has 15 residues.

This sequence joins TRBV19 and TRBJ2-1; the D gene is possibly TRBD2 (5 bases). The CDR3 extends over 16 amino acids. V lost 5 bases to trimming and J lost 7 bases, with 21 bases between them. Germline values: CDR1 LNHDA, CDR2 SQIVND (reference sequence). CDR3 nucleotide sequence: TGTGCCAGTAGTGATCGGGGTAATAGGATAGTAAATGAGCAGTTCTTC. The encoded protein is CASSDRGNRIVNEQFF.

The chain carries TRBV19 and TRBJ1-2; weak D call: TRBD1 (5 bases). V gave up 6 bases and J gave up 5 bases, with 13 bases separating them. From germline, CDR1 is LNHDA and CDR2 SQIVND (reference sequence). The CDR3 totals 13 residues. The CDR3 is CASRNQGGYGYTF. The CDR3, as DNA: TGTGCCAGTAGGAATCAGGGAGGGTATGGCTACACCTTC.

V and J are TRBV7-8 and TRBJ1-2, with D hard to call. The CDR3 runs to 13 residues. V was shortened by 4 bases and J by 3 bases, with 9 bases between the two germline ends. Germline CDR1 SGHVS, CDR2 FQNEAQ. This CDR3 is CASSSSPYYGYTF. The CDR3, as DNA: TGTGCCAGCAGCTCCTCCCCTTACTATGGCTACACCTTC.

The DNA of the CDR3 is TGTGCCAGCAGTGAGATAGCGGGAGGCCTGAGCTCCTACAATGAGCAGTTCTTC. It translates to CASSEIAGGLSSYNEQFF. The rearrangement joins TRBV6-1 to TRBJ2-1, with TRBD2 matching over 10 bases. Germline V gene sequence: CDR1 MNHNS, CDR2 SASEGT. Losses at the gene ends were 3 bases for V and 0 bases for J; bases not matched to a gene: 8. CDR3 length: 18 amino acids.

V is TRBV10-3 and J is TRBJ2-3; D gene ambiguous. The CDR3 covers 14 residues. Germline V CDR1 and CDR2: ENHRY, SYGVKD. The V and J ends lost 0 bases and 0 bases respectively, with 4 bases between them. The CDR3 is CAISESTSTDTQYF. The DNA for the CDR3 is TGTGCCATCAGTGAGTCGACTAGCACAGATACGCAGTATTTT.

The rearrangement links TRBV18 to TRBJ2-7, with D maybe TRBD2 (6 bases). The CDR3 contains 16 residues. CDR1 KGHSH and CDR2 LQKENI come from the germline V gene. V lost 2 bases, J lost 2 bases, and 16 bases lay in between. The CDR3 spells CASSPKTSLTAYEQYF. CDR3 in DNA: TGTGCCAGCTCACCAAAAACTAGCTTGACAGCCTACGAGCAGTACTTC.

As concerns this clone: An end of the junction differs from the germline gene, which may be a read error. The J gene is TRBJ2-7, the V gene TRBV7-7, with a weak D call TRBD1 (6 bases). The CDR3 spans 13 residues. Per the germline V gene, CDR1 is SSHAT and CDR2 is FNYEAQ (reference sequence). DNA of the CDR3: TGTGCTAGCAGCCCCGACCGGGACACCGAGCAGTACTTC. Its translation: CASSPDRDTEQYF.

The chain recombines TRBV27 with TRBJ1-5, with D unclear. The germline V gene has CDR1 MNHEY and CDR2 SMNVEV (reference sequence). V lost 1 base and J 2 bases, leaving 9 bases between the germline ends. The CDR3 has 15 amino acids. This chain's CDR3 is CASSLFAGRNQPQHF. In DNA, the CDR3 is TGTGCCAGCAGTTTATTTGCGGGTCGCAATCAGCCCCAGCATTTT.

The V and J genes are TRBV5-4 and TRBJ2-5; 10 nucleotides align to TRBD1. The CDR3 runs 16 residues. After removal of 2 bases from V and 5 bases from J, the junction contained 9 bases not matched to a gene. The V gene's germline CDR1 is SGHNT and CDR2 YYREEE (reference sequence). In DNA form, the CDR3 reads TGTGCCAGCAGCTTTTCCGGGACAGGGGTTGCGGAGACCCAGTACTTC. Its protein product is CASSFSGTGVAETQYF.

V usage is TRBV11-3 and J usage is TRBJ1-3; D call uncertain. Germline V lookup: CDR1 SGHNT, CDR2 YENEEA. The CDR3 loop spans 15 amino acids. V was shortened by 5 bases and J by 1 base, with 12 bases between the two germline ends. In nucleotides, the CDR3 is TGTGCCAGCAGCCACGACTCGGCTTCTGGAAACACCATATATTTT. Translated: CASSHDSASGNTIYF.

CDR3 in DNA: TGTGCCAGCAGCTTGGGCCTTTCCCTCTCTGGAAACACCATATATTTT. This translates into CASSLGLSLSGNTIYF. The chain recombines TRBV7-8 with TRBJ1-3, with D unresolved. V lost 3 bases to trimming and J lost 0 bases, with 12 bases between them. Germline V gives CDR1 SGHVS, CDR2 FQNEAQ. This CDR3 region has 16 residues.

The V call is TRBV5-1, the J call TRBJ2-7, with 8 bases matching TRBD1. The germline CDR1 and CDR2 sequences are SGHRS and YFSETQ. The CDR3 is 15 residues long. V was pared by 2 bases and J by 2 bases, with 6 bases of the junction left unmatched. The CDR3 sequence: CASSFGQGTTYEQYF. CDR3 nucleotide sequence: TGCGCCAGCAGCTTCGGACAGGGTACAACCTACGAGCAGTACTTC.

The CDR3 DNA follows: TGTGCCAGCAGTTTGGGACAGGGTTACACCATATATTTT. Protein: CASSLGQGYTIYF. This sequence joins TRBV28 and TRBJ1-3, with 9 nucleotides matching TRBD1. This CDR3 comprises 13 residues. In germline, CDR1 is MDHEN, CDR2 SYDVKM. V shed 3 bases and J 8 bases; nucleotides not matched to a gene: 2.

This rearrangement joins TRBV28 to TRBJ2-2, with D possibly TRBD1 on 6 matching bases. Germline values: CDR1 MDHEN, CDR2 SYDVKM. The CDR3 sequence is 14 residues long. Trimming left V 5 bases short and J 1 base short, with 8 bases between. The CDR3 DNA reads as TGTGCCAGCAGTGCGACAGGGAACACCGGGGAGCTGTTTTTT. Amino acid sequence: CASSATGNTGELFF.

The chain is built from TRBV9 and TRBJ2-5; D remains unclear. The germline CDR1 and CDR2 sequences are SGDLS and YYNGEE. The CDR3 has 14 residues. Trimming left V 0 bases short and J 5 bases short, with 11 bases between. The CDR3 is CASSVDYSTETQYF. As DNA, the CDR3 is TGTGCCAGCAGCGTAGATTATAGCACTGAGACCCAGTACTTC.

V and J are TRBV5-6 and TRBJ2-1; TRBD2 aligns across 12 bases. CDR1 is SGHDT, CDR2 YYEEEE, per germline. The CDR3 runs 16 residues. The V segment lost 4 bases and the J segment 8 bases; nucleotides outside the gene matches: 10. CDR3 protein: CASSPMLAGGPHEQFF. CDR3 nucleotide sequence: TGTGCCAGCAGCCCAATGCTAGCGGGAGGGCCCCATGAGCAGTTCTTC.

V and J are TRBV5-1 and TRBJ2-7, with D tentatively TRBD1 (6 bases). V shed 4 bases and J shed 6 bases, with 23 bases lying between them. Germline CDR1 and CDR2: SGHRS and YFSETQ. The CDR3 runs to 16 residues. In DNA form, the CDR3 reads TGCGCCAGCAGCCCTTTTTGGGGGACATACCAAGGCGAGCAGTACTTC. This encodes CASSPFWGTYQGEQYF.

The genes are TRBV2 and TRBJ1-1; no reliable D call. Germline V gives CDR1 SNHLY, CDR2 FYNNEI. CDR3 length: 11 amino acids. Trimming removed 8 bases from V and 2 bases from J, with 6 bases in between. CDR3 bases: TGTGCCAGCGTGACAAACACTGAAGCTTTCTTT. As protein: CASVTNTEAFF.

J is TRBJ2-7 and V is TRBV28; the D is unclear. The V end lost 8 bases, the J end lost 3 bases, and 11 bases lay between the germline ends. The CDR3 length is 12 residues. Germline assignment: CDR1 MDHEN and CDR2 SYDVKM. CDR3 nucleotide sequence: TGTGCCAGCTCTCAAGCATACTACGAGCAGTACTTC. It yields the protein CASSQAYYEQYF.

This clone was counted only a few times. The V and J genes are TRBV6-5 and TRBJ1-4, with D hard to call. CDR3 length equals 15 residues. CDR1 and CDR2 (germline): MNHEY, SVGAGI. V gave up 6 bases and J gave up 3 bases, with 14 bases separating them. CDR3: CASSRMTSPNEKLFF. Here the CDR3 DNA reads TGTGCCAGCAGCCGGATGACAAGTCCTAATGAAAAACTGTTTTTT.

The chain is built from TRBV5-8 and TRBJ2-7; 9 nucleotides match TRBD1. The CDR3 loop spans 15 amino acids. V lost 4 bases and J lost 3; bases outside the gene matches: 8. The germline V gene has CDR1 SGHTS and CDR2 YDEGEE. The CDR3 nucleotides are TGTGCCAGCAGCCCTCCGGGACAGGGTTTCTACGAGCAGTACTTC. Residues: CASSPPGQGFYEQYF.

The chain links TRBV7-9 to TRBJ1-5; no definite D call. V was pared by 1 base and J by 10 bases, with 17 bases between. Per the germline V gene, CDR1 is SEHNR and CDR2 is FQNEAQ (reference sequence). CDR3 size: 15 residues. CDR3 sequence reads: CASSLGFGDYDPQHF. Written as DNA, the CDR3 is TGTGCCAGCAGCTTAGGGTTCGGGGATTATGATCCCCAGCATTTT.

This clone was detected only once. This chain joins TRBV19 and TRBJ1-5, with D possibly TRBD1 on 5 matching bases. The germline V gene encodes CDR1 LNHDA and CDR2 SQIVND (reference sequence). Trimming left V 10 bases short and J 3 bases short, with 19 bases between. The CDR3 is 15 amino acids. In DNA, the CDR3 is TGTGCCACCCGCGAGGCCGGGGGGTCCAATCAGCCCCAGCATTTT. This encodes CATREAGGSNQPQHF. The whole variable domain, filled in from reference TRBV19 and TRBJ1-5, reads DGGITQSPKYLFRKEGQNVTLSCEQNLNHDAMYWYRQDPGQGLRLIYYSQIVNDFQKGDIAEGYSVSREKKESFPLTVTSAQKNPTAFYLCATREAGGSNQPQHFGDGTRLSIL.

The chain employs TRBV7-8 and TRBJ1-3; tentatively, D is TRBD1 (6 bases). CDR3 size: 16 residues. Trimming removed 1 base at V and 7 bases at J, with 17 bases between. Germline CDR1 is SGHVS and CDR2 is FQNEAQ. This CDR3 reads CASSLVGALYGNTIYF. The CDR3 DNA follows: TGTGCCAGCAGCTTAGTGGGGGCGCTTTATGGGAACACCATATATTTT.

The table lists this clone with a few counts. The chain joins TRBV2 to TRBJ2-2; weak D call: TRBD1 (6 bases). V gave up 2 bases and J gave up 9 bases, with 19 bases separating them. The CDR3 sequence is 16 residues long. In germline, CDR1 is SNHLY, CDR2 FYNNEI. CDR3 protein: CASSEKNGGAGRELFF. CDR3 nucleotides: TGTGCCAGCAGTGAAAAGAATGGGGGCGCGGGCAGGGAGCTGTTTTTT.